This TCR beta chain was recorded in a study of T cell clonotyping in hematopoietic cell transplantation (dated by TCRdb to the early 2020s). A note on the overall study: A total of under 150 blood samples were collected in the study from roughly 40 consecutive transplant recipients and their related donors. Patients were recruited between late 2015 and 2017 and followed until September 2020 or death.

For TCR beta sequencing, blood samples came from the related transplant donors. Using Nuclei Lysis Solution, genomic DNA was extracted from unfractionated peripheral blood mononuclear cells that were either fresh or cryopreserved. The immunoSEQ assay, a bias-controlled multiplex PCR with V- and J-specific primers, was used to amplify TCR beta CDR3 regions from genomic DNA. A second PCR step added a proprietary barcode and Illumina adapter sequences to the CDR3 amplicons. An Illumina MiSeq instrument was used to sequence the CDR3 libraries. In the source study's methods: immunoSEQ Analyzer 3.0 was used for export and quality control, with R Bioconductor and Immunarch used for downstream analyses. Only productive rearrangements within the normalized downsampled data set were used in the calculation of repertoire metrics. Clonotypes larger than 5 templates in the normalized cohort were defined as pathologically expanded. Repertoire diversity was measured with the Inverse Simpson Index. The non-normalized data set was used for CMV-specificity analyses so that all clonotypes could be captured. TCRdb holds this immuneACCESS table with in-frame rearrangements only. Some clones are missing; in checked studies, unresolved V genes explain under half, and the rest has no known cause. The DNA gave D and trimming, while V, J and clone size come from that table. This sample gives about 36,000 clones in total; about 87% of them show up just once. Of the sample, around 1.8% is held by the ten largest clones.

General conclusions and limits of the study: After transplant, TCR diversity in recipients dropped, and pathologically expanded clonotypes climbed progressively between day 30 and day 180. Broader posttransplant TCR repertoire diversity was predicted by donor and pretransplant recipient Inverse Simpson Index values. The sample size was limited, and because cells were not sorted, the contributions of CD4 and CD8 repertoires could not be separated. Recipient repertoires showed only a small fraction of overlap with donor repertoires, and over 95% appeared de novo at the given depth.

A remark on this clone: Its antigen is unknown. Per-nucleotide qualities are absent, and no much larger clonotype sits a single base away.

Counted from cysteine to phenylalanine, this CDR3 has 14 amino acids. Just the 42-base CDR3 DNA is kept, in frame starting at base 1. CDR1 and CDR2, per the germline V gene (reference sequence), are SGHNT and YYREEE. The trim is 4 bases for V and 0 bases for J, with a gap of 8 bases between the germline ends. The receptor was derived from a woman aged 40 to 50 in good health. Some clones in this sample may be carry-over from other donors' samples. The sample was peripheral blood mononuclear cells. The chain employs TRBV5-4 and TRBJ2-1; a tentative D call is TRBD2 (6 bases match). The nucleotides are TGTGCCAGCAGCCAGGGAGGCTCCTACAATGAGCAGTTCTTC. The translation is CASSQGGSYNEQFF.